This TCR beta chain is drawn from a study of T-cell memory formation after mild COVID-19. Study summary: The two donors had largely donor-specific TCR clusters.

Concerning this clonotype itself: What it binds is unknown.

This CDR3 comprises 12 residues. V lost 5 bases to trimming and J lost 4 bases; unmatched junction nucleotides: 4. CDR1 and CDR2 from the germline V gene are DFQATT and SNEGSKA (reference sequence). 5'RACE, which relied on constant-segment primers, yielded TCR alpha and TCR beta cDNA libraries carrying sample barcodes and UMIs. TCRdb ran MiXCR on the 5' RACE reads and lists one entry per CDR3 protein. Here the sample spans fewer than 350,000 distinct CDR3 sequences, 7.5% to 9.5% being singletons. Whole-study findings and limits: CD4+ contracting clones were mainly CM and EM; CD8+ ones, EMRA.

The TCR originated in a man aged 18 to 35 who had mild COVID-19 (a few samples of this study predate the infection). Cell type and time point are not known. The rearrangement joins TRBV20-1 to TRBJ1-1; 7 bases match TRBD1. Sequenced input: PBMCs or a T cell subset sorted from them (not recorded which). The CDR3 spells CSAPQGFTEAFF. The CDR3 DNA reads TGCAGTGCTCCACAGGGGTTCACTGAAGCTTTCTTT.